These 5 T cell receptor beta chains originate from one sample sequenced in a study of blood T cell repertoires in COVID-19 (dated by TCRdb to 2020 to 2022). The library was prepared using the immunoSEQ multiplex PCR assay. Imported from immuneACCESS, the table was reduced by TCRdb to in-frame sequences with V and J called. These copies leave out some clones; in studies compared against another copy, an unresolved V gene accounts for under half, and the cause of the remainder is not known. The sample yields approximately 130,000 clones; approximately 85% were counted once. The leading ten clones occupy around 4.1% of the sample. The sample was peripheral blood. The receptors come from a human donor in a cohort sampled during active COVID-19.

This clone was seen only once. Written as DNA, the CDR3 is TGTGCCAGCAGTGAATCCGGCGGGGCGCTGAATTCACCCCTCCACTTT. It translates to CASSESGGALNSPLHF. This chain uses TRBV6-1 with TRBJ1-6; TRBD1 is a possible D gene (5 bases). CDR1 and CDR2 (germline): MNHNS, SASEGT. The length of the CDR3 is 16 residues. Trimming removed 2 bases at V and 7 bases at J, with 15 bases between.

V gene TRBV6-5 combines with J gene TRBJ1-5; 7 nucleotides agree with TRBD1. This CDR3 has 14 residues. Germline CDR1 and CDR2: MNHEY and SVGAGI. Losses at the gene ends were 5 bases for V and 9 bases for J; bases not matched to a gene: 10. As DNA, the CDR3 is TGTGCCAGCAGTACCCGACAGGGCGTGAGGCCCCAGCATTTT. This codes for CASSTRQGVRPQHF.

The V and J genes are TRBV5-1 and TRBJ1-1; D gene uncertain. In germline, CDR1 is SGHRS, CDR2 YFSETQ. The CDR3 consists of 12 residues. The V and J ends lost 4 bases and 3 bases respectively, with 7 bases between them. As DNA, the CDR3 is TGCGCCAGCAGCCCACGGGACACTGAAGCTTTCTTT. This sequence encodes CASSPRDTEAFF.

This clone was counted a single time. The CDR3: CASDPIVKSGQYF. CDR3 sequence (DNA): TGTGCCAGCGACCCGATTGTAAAGTCAGGGCAGTACTTC. The rearrangement links TRBV7-9 to TRBJ2-7; D gene uncertain. Trimming stripped 8 bases from V and 9 bases from J, with 20 bases between. This CDR3 has 13 amino acids. The germline CDR1 and CDR2 sequences are SEHNR and FQNEAQ (reference sequence).

The V gene is TRBV4-3, the J gene TRBJ2-1; 8 bases fit TRBD1. This CDR3 has 14 residues. Germline lookup yields CDR1 LGHNA and CDR2 YSLEER. Germline trimming cut 2 bases from V and 6 bases from J; bases unmatched to any gene: 3. Here the CDR3 DNA reads TGCGCCAGCAGCCAACCAGGGACAGGCAATGAGCAGTTCTTC. Translation gives CASSQPGTGNEQFF.